Below, 11 T cell receptor beta chains from the same sample are listed, as sequenced in a study of Ad26.COV2.S vaccination and SARS-CoV-2 variants. Only in-frame clones appear in the TCRdb table, and some are missing; sequencing was by immunoSEQ multiplex PCR. The sample has about 500,000 clones, roughly nine tenths seen once. Described treatment: some 20 received Ad26.COV2.S at low or high dose, single or two shots; about 5 received placebo; per-sample allocation not given. Specimen acquisition occurred on day 63 following the initial vaccine or placebo injection. Specimen: peripheral blood, collected in a trial of Ad26.COV2.S vaccine versus placebo. The receptors were gathered from a person aged 18-60 years who received the Ad26.COV2.S COVID-19 vaccine or a placebo.

This clone has only one observation. V gene TRBV18 combines with J gene TRBJ1-1, with D perhaps matching TRBD1 (5 bases). Germline loops: CDR1 KGHSH, CDR2 LQKENI. Deletions cut 6 bases from V and 12 bases from J, with 17 bases between. The CDR3 totals 12 residues. CDR3 sequence reads: CASSPGHKLPFF. CDR3 DNA: TGTGCCAGCTCCCCGGGGCACAAATTGCCTTTCTTT.

This clone occurred once. The chain links TRBV28 to TRBJ2-7; 11 bases map to TRBD2. The CDR3 has 15 amino acids. With V trimmed by 6 bases and J by 1 base, 5 bases remained unmatched. Germline CDR1 is MDHEN and CDR2 is SYDVKM. CDR3 bases: TGTGCCAGCAGGAGAACTAGCGGGAGTTCCTACGAGCAGTACTTC. It is translated as CASRRTSGSSYEQYF.

This chain joins TRBV7-9 and TRBJ2-1; 7 bases line up with TRBD1. From germline, CDR1 is SEHNR and CDR2 FQNEAQ (reference sequence). V was pared by 5 bases and J by 5 bases, with 3 bases of the junction left unmatched. The CDR3 consists of 13 residues. CDR3 in DNA: TGTGCCAGCAGCAGCGACAGGGACAATGAGCAGTTCTTC. Protein product: CASSSDRDNEQFF. Looking up the rest from reference TRBV7-9 and TRBJ2-1 gives the full variable domain: DTGVSQNPRHKITKRGQNVTFRCDPISEHNRLYWYRQTLGQGPEFLTYFQNEAQLEKSRLLSDRFSAERPKGSFSTLEIQRTEQGDSAMYLCASSSDRDNEQFFGPGTRLTVL.

The genes are TRBV7-9 and TRBJ1-1; weak D call: TRBD1 (5 bases). Trimming took off 1 base at V and 4 bases at J, with 13 bases between the two ends. The CDR3 length is 15 residues. The germline gives CDR1 SEHNR, CDR2 FQNEAQ (reference sequence). DNA for the CDR3: TGTGCCAGCAGCTTAGTTGGGGGATGGAGCACTGAAGCTTTCTTT. Residues: CASSLVGGWSTEAFF.

The table lists this clone with a count of one. The gene calls are TRBV6-5 and TRBJ1-4, with D unclear. Per the germline V gene, CDR1 is MNHEY and CDR2 is SVGAGI. Trimming removed 0 bases at V and 0 bases at J, with 8 bases between. The CDR3 consists of 16 residues. The CDR3 protein is CASSYSFTSTNEKLFF. DNA for the CDR3: TGTGCCAGCAGTTACTCGTTTACTTCAACTAATGAAAAACTGTTTTTT.

The sample holds a few counts of this clone. The genes are TRBV19 and TRBJ1-1; perhaps TRBD1 as D (5 bases). This CDR3 has 15 amino acids. Germline V lookup: CDR1 LNHDA, CDR2 SQIVND (reference sequence). V gave up 1 base and J gave up 0 bases, with 9 bases separating them. The DNA for the CDR3 is TGTGCCAGTAGTATAGGGAGGGGAATGAACACTGAAGCTTTCTTT. This gives the protein CASSIGRGMNTEAFF.

The chain couples TRBV5-1 to TRBJ2-2; 9 bases line up with TRBD1. Germline V gene lookup returns CDR1 SGHRS and CDR2 YFSETQ. This CDR3 has 16 amino acids. J was trimmed by 5 bases and V by 4 bases; bases with no gene match: 9. CDR3 loop: CASSPGTGWLTGELFF. For the CDR3, the DNA is TGCGCCAGCAGCCCCGGGACAGGGTGGTTGACCGGGGAGCTGTTTTTT.

The J gene is TRBJ1-1, the V gene TRBV2; 9 nucleotides line up with TRBD1. Losses at the gene ends were 11 bases for V and 5 bases for J; bases not matched to a gene: 9. The CDR3 runs 13 residues. Germline values: CDR1 SNHLY, CDR2 FYNNEI. CDR3 DNA sequence: TGTGCCGGCTTACAGGGGGCAATGACTGAAGCTTTCTTT. Translation gives CAGLQGAMTEAFF.

This clone showed up just once. As DNA, the CDR3 is TGTGCCAGCAGCGCCGGGACTCCACTGGGCTACACCTTC. Amino acids: CASSAGTPLGYTF. The chain joins TRBV9 to TRBJ1-2; tentatively, D is TRBD1 (5 bases). Germline CDR1 SGDLS, CDR2 YYNGEE. This CDR3 region has 13 residues. The ends were cut back, 3 bases at V and 8 bases at J, with 14 bases in the middle.

The chain links TRBV11-2 to TRBJ2-1, with TRBD2 identical over 16 bases. The CDR3 has 19 residues. Trimming at V came to 5 bases and at J to 5 bases, leaving 12 bases not matched to a gene. From germline, CDR1 is SGHAT and CDR2 FQNNGV. CDR3 nucleotides: TGTGCCAGCAGCCGATATCCGGGACTAGCGGGGGGGCTTGACAATGAGCAGTTCTTC. It yields the protein CASSRYPGLAGGLDNEQFF.

The V gene is TRBV5-6, the J gene TRBJ1-1, with 9 nucleotides matching TRBD1. After removal of 1 base from V and 7 bases from J, the junction contained 5 bases not matched to a gene. The germline gives CDR1 SGHDT, CDR2 YYEEEE. The CDR3 runs 14 residues. For the CDR3, the DNA is TGTGCCAGCAGCTTGTTGGACAGGGGCGGTGAAGCTTTCTTT. Encoded protein: CASSLLDRGGEAFF.